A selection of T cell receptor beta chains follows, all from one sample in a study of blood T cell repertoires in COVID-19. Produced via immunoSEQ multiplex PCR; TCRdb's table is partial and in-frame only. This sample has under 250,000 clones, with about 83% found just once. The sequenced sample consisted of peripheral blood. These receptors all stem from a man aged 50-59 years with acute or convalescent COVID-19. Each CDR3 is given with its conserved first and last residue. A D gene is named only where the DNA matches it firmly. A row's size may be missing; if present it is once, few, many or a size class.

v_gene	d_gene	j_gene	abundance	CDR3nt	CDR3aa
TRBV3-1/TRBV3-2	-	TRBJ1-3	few	TGTGCCAGCAGCCACAGGGGAGAGGGAAACACCATATATTTT	CASSHRGEGNTIYF
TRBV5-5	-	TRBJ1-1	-	TGTGCCAGCAGCTTGGGACAGCTAATTAATGAAGCTTTCTTT	CASSLGQLINEAFF
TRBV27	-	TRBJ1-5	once	TGTGCCAGCAGTCCAGGGGGCAATCAGCCCCAGCATTTT	CASSPGGNQPQHF
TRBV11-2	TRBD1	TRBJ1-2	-	TGTGCCAGCAGCCCACAGGGGGACAGTCTCCGAGGCTACACCTTC	CASSPQGDSLRGYTF
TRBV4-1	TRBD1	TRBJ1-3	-	TGCGCCAGCAGCCGACCGATGGGACAGGGGGTATCTGGAAACACCATATATTTT	CASSRPMGQGVSGNTIYF
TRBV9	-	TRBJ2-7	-	TGTGCCAGCAGCCCCTCCAGGGTCTCTTTCGACGAGCAGTACTTC	CASSPSRVSFDEQYF
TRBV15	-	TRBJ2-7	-	TGTGCCACCAGCAGAGATCGGGGGAGGTACGAGCAGTACTTC	CATSRDRGRYEQYF
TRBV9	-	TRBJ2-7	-	TGTGCCAGCAGCGTAGATGGACAAGCCTCCTACGAGCAGTACTTC	CASSVDGQASYEQYF
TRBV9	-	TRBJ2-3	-	TGTGCCAGCAGCGTAAAGGGGCAGGGACATGCAGATACGCAGTATTTT	CASSVKGQGHADTQYF
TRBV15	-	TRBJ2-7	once	TGTGCCACCAGCAGGGCGGATCAAAACGAGCAGTACTTC	CATSRADQNEQYF
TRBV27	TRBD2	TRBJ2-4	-	TGTGCCAGCAGTTTATTAGGAGCGGGAGGAGACATTCAGTACTTC	CASSLLGAGGDIQYF
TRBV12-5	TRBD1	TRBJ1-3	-	TGTGCTAGTGGTTTGGCCCCAAGGACAGGTGGAAACACCATATATTTT	CASGLAPRTGGNTIYF
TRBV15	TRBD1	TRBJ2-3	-	TGTGCCACCAGCAGAGACGGACAGGGAATCGGGAGCACAGATACGCAGTATTTT	CATSRDGQGIGSTDTQYF
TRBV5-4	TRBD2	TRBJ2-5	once	TGTGCCAGCAGCTCCAAGACTAGCGGGAGCTCGGGAGAGACCCAGTACTTC	CASSSKTSGSSGETQYF
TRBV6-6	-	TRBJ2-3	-	TGTGCCAGCAGTCCCCGAGCTGCGGGGCCCAGCACAGATACGCAGTATTTT	CASSPRAAGPSTDTQYF
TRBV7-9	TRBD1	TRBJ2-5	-	TGTGCCAGCAGCCCAGGCGGACAGGGGGCTGGGGAGACCCAGTACTTC	CASSPGGQGAGETQYF
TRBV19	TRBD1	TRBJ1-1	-	TGTGCCAGTAGTCTCCGTCCCGGGACAGGGATCGGGACTGAAGCTTTCTTT	CASSLRPGTGIGTEAFF
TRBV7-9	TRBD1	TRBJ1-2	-	TGTGCCAGCAGCTCCGGGACAGCATATGGCTACACCTTC	CASSSGTAYGYTF
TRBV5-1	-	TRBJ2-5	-	TGCGCCAGCAGCGCCAGGGGGGACCTTATAAATCCCACAAAAGTGACCCAGTACTTC	CASSARGDLINPTKVTQYF
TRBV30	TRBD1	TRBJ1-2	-	TGTGCCTGGAGTGTCCGACAGGGCCGGAGAATCCATGGCTACACCTTC	CAWSVRQGRRIHGYTF
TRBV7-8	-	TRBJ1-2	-	TGTGCCAGCAGCTTAGGGCAGGGCAACTATGGCTACACCTTC	CASSLGQGNYGYTF
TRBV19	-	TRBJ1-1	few	TGTGCCAGTAGTACGGGAATCTCGAACACTGAAGCTTTCTTT	CASSTGISNTEAFF
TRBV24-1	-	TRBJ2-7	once	TGTGCCACCAGTGATTTTGGACTTGACGGGATTTTGACGTTCTACGAGCAGTACTTC	CATSDFGLDGILTFYEQYF
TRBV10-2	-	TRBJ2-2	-	TGCGCCAGCAGTTTAGCGTTCGCGAACACCGGGGAGCTGTTTTTT	CASSLAFANTGELFF
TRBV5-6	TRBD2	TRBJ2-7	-	TGTGCCAGCAGCTTGTATGTTAGCGGGAGCCCCCACGAGCAGTACTTC	CASSLYVSGSPHEQYF
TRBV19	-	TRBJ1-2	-	TGTGCCAGTAGTATAGTCATGGCGGGAGACTATGGCTACACCTTC	CASSIVMAGDYGYTF
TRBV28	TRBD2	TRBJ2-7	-	TGTGCCACTACGAAGGGGCTAGCGGACTACGAGCAGTACTTC	CATTKGLADYEQYF
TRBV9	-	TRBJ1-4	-	TGTGCCAGCAGCGCGTCCGGGGGGACGAATGAAAAACTGTTTTTT	CASSASGGTNEKLFF
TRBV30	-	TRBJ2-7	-	TGTGCCTGGAGTGTACTTTACAGCCGCGCCTACGAGCAGTACTTC	CAWSVLYSRAYEQYF
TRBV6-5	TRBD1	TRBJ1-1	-	TGTGCCAGCAGTTACGACAGGGTGGGTAGAGCTTTCTTT	CASSYDRVGRAFF
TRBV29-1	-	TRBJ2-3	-	TGCAGCACTGACACAGATACGCAGTATTTT	CSTDTDTQYF
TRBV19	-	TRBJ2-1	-	TGTGCCAGTAGTATAGTGAGCGGAAATGAGCAGTTCTTC	CASSIVSGNEQFF
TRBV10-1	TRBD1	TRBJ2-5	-	TGCGCCAGCAGTCTCTCGGGACAGGGTAAAGAGACCCAGTACTTC	CASSLSGQGKETQYF
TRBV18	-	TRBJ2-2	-	TGTGCCAGCTCACCACCCACAACCGGGGAGCTGTTTTTT	CASSPPTTGELFF
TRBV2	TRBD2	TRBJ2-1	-	TGTGCCAGCCTACTAGCGGGGGGGCTCTATGAGCAGTTCTTC	CASLLAGGLYEQFF
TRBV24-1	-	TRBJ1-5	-	TGTGCCACCAGTGAGTCCGATCAGCCCCAGCATTTT	CATSESDQPQHF
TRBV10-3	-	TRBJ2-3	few	TGTGCCATCCAAGAGAAGTCCACAGATACGCAGTATTTT	CAIQEKSTDTQYF
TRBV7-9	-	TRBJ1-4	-	TGTGCCAGCGCGACGAAAACGGGTCCGGAAAATGAAAAACTGTTTTTT	CASATKTGPENEKLFF
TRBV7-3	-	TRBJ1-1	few	TGTGCCAGCAGCTTAACGGGAGGGGCAGGCACTGAAGCTTTCTTT	CASSLTGGAGTEAFF
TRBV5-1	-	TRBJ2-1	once	TGCGCCAGCAGCTTGGTAGGTAGCGGTTCCTACAATGAGCAGTTCTTC	CASSLVGSGSYNEQFF
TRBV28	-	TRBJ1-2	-	TGTGCCAGCAACACTATGGTGGGGCTCAGTGGCTACACCTTC	CASNTMVGLSGYTF
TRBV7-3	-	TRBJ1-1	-	TGTGCCAGCAGCTTAACAGGGACAGAAGCTTTCTTT	CASSLTGTEAFF
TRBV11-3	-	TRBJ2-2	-	TGTGCCAGCAGCTTAAGGGGTATGGTCGGGGAGCTGTTTTTT	CASSLRGMVGELFF
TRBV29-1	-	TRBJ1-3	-	TGCAGCGTGGAGCCTCGGAGATCTGGAAACACCATATATTTT	CSVEPRRSGNTIYF
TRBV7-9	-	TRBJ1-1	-	TGTGCCAGCACCCCCGGGGGGGGTGGCACTGAAGCTTTCTTT	CASTPGGGGTEAFF
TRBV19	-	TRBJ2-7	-	TGTGCCAGTAGTACACTCGGCCGGGTCGACGAGCAGTACTTC	CASSTLGRVDEQYF
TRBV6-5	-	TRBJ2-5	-	TGTGCCAGCAGTTACTCGGTCGAGTTAGTGGAGACCCAGTACTTC	CASSYSVELVETQYF
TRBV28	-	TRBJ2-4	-	TGTGCCAGCACCCCTATAGCGGTAGCCAAAAACATTCAGTACTTC	CASTPIAVAKNIQYF
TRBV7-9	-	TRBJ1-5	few	TGTGCCAGCAGCTTAGAATCCGATCAGCCCCAGCATTTT	CASSLESDQPQHF
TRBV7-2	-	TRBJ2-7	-	TGTGCCAGCAGCTTATATTTCGAGCAGTACTTC	CASSLYFEQYF
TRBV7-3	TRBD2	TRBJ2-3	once	TGTGCCAGCAGCTTAATTGCGGGAGGAAGCACAGATACGCAGTATTTT	CASSLIAGGSTDTQYF
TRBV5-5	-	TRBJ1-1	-	TGTGCCAGCAGCCGTGTTCCGAACACTGAAGCTTTCTTT	CASSRVPNTEAFF
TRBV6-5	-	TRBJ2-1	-	TGTGCCAGCTGGTTCGGGGTATCCTACAATGAGCAGTTCTTC	CASWFGVSYNEQFF
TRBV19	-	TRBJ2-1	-	TGTGCCAGTAGTCTGGCTAGCCCCGCCCGGAGTGAGCAGTTCTTC	CASSLASPARSEQFF
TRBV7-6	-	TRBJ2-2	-	TGTGCCAGCAGCTTATCGGCAGGAGGTGTCGGGGAGCTGTTTTTT	CASSLSAGGVGELFF
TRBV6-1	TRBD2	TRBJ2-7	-	TGTGCCAGCAGTGGATCTAGCGGGGGCCAAACCTACGAGCAGTACTTC	CASSGSSGGQTYEQYF
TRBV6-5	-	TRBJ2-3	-	TGTGCCAGCAGTTCCGAGACAGGGGAGGGAACAGATACGCAGTATTTT	CASSSETGEGTDTQYF
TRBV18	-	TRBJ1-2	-	TGTGCCAGCTCACCATTCTCCCTAGATTCGGTTAACTATGGCTACACCTTC	CASSPFSLDSVNYGYTF